This is a list of T cell receptor beta chains from one sample in a study of cytomegalovirus exposure and HLA in healthy donors. The table came from immunoSEQ multiplex PCR; TCRdb's copy has only in-frame clones and leaves some out. The sample holds over 100,000 clones. The sample was PBMCs. These receptors originate from a man in his late teens or twenties in good health and CMV-seronegative. Both conserved end residues are part of each CDR3. A D gene is named only where the DNA matches it firmly.

cdr3_nt	cdr3_aa	v_call	j_call	d_call
TGTGCCAGCAGCTTAGGCGGCGGGTTCTATGGCTACACCTTC	CASSLGGGFYGYTF	TRBV11-2	TRBJ1-2	NA
TGTGCCAGCAGCCAAGAGGCAGTCACTTCACCCCTCCACTTT	CASSQEAVTSPLHF	TRBV14	TRBJ1-6	NA
TGCAGCGTTCGGACAGTCGATCAGCCCCAGCATTTT	CSVRTVDQPQHF	TRBV29-1	TRBJ1-5	NA
TGTGCCACCCTAGCGGGGGTGGGCAATCAGCCCCAGCATTTT	CATLAGVGNQPQHF	TRBV6-1	TRBJ1-5	NA
TGTGCCAGTAGTATAGAGGTTGGGGGGATTGGAGATACGCAGTATTTT	CASSIEVGGIGDTQYF	TRBV19	TRBJ2-3	NA
TGTGCCAGCAGGATAAAGGGGCCCCCCTACGAGCAGTACTTC	CASRIKGPPYEQYF	TRBV6-6	TRBJ2-7	NA
TGTGCCAGCAGCCCCCGCGGATCCCTCACGGGTGAAAAACTGTTTTTT	CASSPRGSLTGEKLFF	TRBV7-2	TRBJ1-4	NA
TGTGCCAGCAGCAGAGAATATCAGCCCCAGCATTTT	CASSREYQPQHF	TRBV5-5	TRBJ1-5	NA
TGTGCCAGCAGTGAAGCAGCTGTGGCTTTCTTT	CASSEAAVAFF	TRBV6-1	TRBJ1-1	NA
TGTGCCAGCAGTTTGCCCGGGCGCGGGGTCAGAGATACGCAGTATTTT	CASSLPGRGVRDTQYF	TRBV27	TRBJ2-3	NA
TGTGCCACCAGCAGAGATGAGGGCGGGTACGAGCAGTACTTC	CATSRDEGGYEQYF	TRBV15	TRBJ2-7	NA
TGTGCCATCAGTGTGACTAGCGGGAGGGCCACCGGGGAGCTGTTTTTT	CAISVTSGRATGELFF	TRBV10-3	TRBJ2-2	TRBD2
TGTGCCAGCACCCTGACGACAGGTCCCTACGAGCAGTACTTC	CASTLTTGPYEQYF	TRBV28	TRBJ2-7	NA
TGTGCCAGCAGGGAGCTTGAAAAACTGTTTTTT	CASRELEKLFF	TRBV2	TRBJ1-4	NA
TGTGCCAGCACGGTGGGGCGAACGGAAGCTTTCTTT	CASTVGRTEAFF	TRBV28	TRBJ1-1	NA
TGTGCCAGCAGCTCGCCGGGACAGGGAGGAAAACTGTTTTTT	CASSSPGQGGKLFF	TRBV5-6	TRBJ1-4	TRBD1
TGTGCCAGCAGCTCCCGGGACATATATGGCTACACCTTC	CASSSRDIYGYTF	TRBV5-4	TRBJ1-2	NA
TGTGCCAGCAGCTTACAGGGAAACAATCAGCCCCAGCATTTT	CASSLQGNNQPQHF	TRBV5-6	TRBJ1-5	NA
TGTGCCAGCAGTACCGCGGGGGGGCGGGACTACGAGCAGTACTTC	CASSTAGGRDYEQYF	TRBV28	TRBJ2-7	TRBD2
TGTGCCAGTAGTATAGATCGGGTGGCCGGGCAGCCCCAGCATTTT	CASSIDRVAGQPQHF	TRBV19	TRBJ1-5	NA
TGTGCCAGCAGTGAAGCACAGGTTTCTAGCTCCTACAATGAGCAGTTCTTC	CASSEAQVSSSYNEQFF	TRBV6-1	TRBJ2-1	NA
TGTGCCAGCAGTGCGGGGGGCTCCTACGAGCAGTACTTC	CASSAGGSYEQYF	TRBV6-5	TRBJ2-7	TRBD2
TGTGCCAGCAGCTTAACGCGGACTAGCGGGACCAGCACAGATACGCAGTATTTT	CASSLTRTSGTSTDTQYF	TRBV7-3	TRBJ2-3	TRBD2
TGTGCCAGCAGCCCAGCCAGCGGGAGGGCCTACGAGCAGTACTTC	CASSPASGRAYEQYF	TRBV7-9	TRBJ2-7	TRBD2
TGTGCCAGCAACGGGCGGGTATCGTCACCCCTCCACTTT	CASNGRVSSPLHF	TRBV2	TRBJ1-6	NA
TGTGCCAGCAGCCCCCGGGGGGGACTAGCGGGAGGGGAGCAGTACTTC	CASSPRGGLAGGEQYF	TRBV7-3	TRBJ2-7	TRBD2
TGTGCCAGCAGCCAAGGAGCTAGCATTCTTGAGACCCAGTACTTC	CASSQGASILETQYF	TRBV14	TRBJ2-5	NA
TGTGCCAGCAGCCCAAATTGGCTAACAGGGGGCCCTTCGAGCACCGGGGAGCTGTTTTTT	CASSPNWLTGGPSSTGELFF	TRBV5-4	TRBJ2-2	TRBD1
TGTGCCAGCCGACCACAGGGAGAGACCGGGGAGCTGTTTTTT	CASRPQGETGELFF	TRBV6-4	TRBJ2-2	NA
TGTGCCAGCAGCCCCGGACAGTCCCAAGAGACCCAGTACTTC	CASSPGQSQETQYF	TRBV9	TRBJ2-5	NA
TGTGCCAGCAGCTTACGGCTAGCGGGGGCCAACAATGAGCAGTTCTTC	CASSLRLAGANNEQFF	TRBV7-7	TRBJ2-1	TRBD2
TGTGCCAGCATCTTAGAGGGAGGGACCAGCTACGAGCAGTACTTC	CASILEGGTSYEQYF	TRBV6-1	TRBJ2-7	TRBD2
TGTGCCAGCAGCTCCGGGACTAGCGGGGGAAGCGAGCAGTACTTC	CASSSGTSGGSEQYF	TRBV7-9	TRBJ2-7	TRBD2
TGCGCCAGCAGCCCGGGACAGGGCCCAAACTATGGCTACACCTTC	CASSPGQGPNYGYTF	TRBV4-1	TRBJ1-2	TRBD1
TGTGCCAGCAGTACAGGGCTGCTGGAGCAGTACTTC	CASSTGLLEQYF	TRBV6-1	TRBJ2-7	NA
TGTGCCAGCAGTCAGGGGACAACTGGAAACACCATATATTTT	CASSQGTTGNTIYF	TRBV25-1	TRBJ1-3	NA
TGTGCTAGCAGCGGGACCGGGACAGGGGCCTACAATGAGCAGTTCTTC	CASSGTGTGAYNEQFF	TRBV7-7	TRBJ2-1	TRBD1
TGTGCCAGCAGCCAACCGGGACAGGGTAATCAGCCCCAGCATTTT	CASSQPGQGNQPQHF	TRBV16	TRBJ1-5	TRBD1
TGTGCCAGCAGCTTAGTGGTGGGGGGAGTCGGGGAGCTGTTTTTT	CASSLVVGGVGELFF	TRBV7-2	TRBJ2-2	NA
TGTGCCAGCAAACTCGGGACAGAGAATCAGCCCCAGCATTTT	CASKLGTENQPQHF	TRBV6-1	TRBJ1-5	TRBD1
TGTGCCAGCAGTTTACCGGACAGGGCCTACGAGCAGTACTTC	CASSLPDRAYEQYF	TRBV28	TRBJ2-7	TRBD1
TGTGCCAGCAGGGAAACAGGAGTTGGTGAGCAGTTCTTC	CASRETGVGEQFF	TRBV6-1	TRBJ2-1	NA
TGTGCCAGCAGGAGGGACTCCCTCTACGAGCAGTACTTC	CASRRDSLYEQYF	TRBV2	TRBJ2-7	NA
TGTGCCAGTAGACGATCATCAGGGCTTTCTAACTATGGCTACACCTTC	CASRRSSGLSNYGYTF	TRBV19	TRBJ1-2	NA
TGTGCCAGCAGCTTAGACACAGGGGATCAGCCCCAGCATTTT	CASSLDTGDQPQHF	TRBV7-9	TRBJ1-5	TRBD1
TGCGCCAGCAGCGCGGGGCACTCCACCTCTGGGGCCAACGTCCTGACTTTC	CASSAGHSTSGANVLTF	TRBV4-1	TRBJ2-6	NA
TGTGCCAGCATGGGGCTAAGCACAGATACGCAGTATTTT	CASMGLSTDTQYF	TRBV7-2	TRBJ2-3	NA
TGTGCCATAGGGCAAGGACCGACCGGGACAGGGGTTAACGAGCAGTACTTC	CAIGQGPTGTGVNEQYF	TRBV10-3	TRBJ2-7	TRBD1
TGTGCCAGCTCACTCCGAACGGGGACAGGAAAGATCGGGGCCAACGTCCTGACTTTC	CASSLRTGTGKIGANVLTF	TRBV18	TRBJ2-6	TRBD1
TGTGCCAGCAGCTTCAGGTGGTCTGGAAACACCATATATTTT	CASSFRWSGNTIYF	TRBV5-6	TRBJ1-3	NA
TGTGCCACCAGCTCCCGGGGGGCGCGGGTCAATCAGCCCCAGCATTTT	CATSSRGARVNQPQHF	TRBV15	TRBJ1-5	NA